Detailed here is one T cell receptor beta chain. CDR3 length: 11 amino acids. Trimming removed 5 bases at V and 10 bases at J, with 11 bases between. Per germline, CDR1 LNHDA and CDR2 SQIVND (reference sequence). This sample was taken from a study of blood T cell repertoires in COVID-19. About the research overall: From the United States, Italy and Spain came samples of acute and convalescent COVID-19. Nucleic acid was either cDNA or gDNA, and it came from T cells, B-cell-depleted T cells, or PBMCs.

Original data processing: By means of reference gene primer amplification, nucleated cell counts were estimated. Profiling relied on immunoSEQ multiplex PCR, and the TCRdb table lists in-frame clones only, not all of them. The D gene and trimming were derived from the DNA, and the V and J assignments and clone size from that table. The profile shows 93,000 or so clones, almost 90% of them singletons. Sequenced input: peripheral blood. V and J are TRBV19 and TRBJ1-1; D not certain. The sequence came from a human donor in a cohort sampled during active COVID-19. Here the CDR3 reads CASSFSLVAFF. The CDR3 nucleotides are TGTGCCAGTAGTTTCAGTCTGGTAGCTTTCTTT.